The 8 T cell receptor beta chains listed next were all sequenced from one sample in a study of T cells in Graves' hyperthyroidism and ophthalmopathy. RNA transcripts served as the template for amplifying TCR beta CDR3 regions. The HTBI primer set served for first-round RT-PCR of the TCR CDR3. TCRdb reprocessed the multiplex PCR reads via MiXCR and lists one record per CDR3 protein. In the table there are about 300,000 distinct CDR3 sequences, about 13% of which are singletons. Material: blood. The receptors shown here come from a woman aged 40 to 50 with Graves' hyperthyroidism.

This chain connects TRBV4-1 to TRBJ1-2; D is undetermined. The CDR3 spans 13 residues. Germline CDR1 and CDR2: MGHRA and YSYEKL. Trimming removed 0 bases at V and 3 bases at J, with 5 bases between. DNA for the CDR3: TGCGCCAGCAGCCAAGACTGGTACTATGGCTACACCTTC. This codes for CASSQDWYYGYTF.

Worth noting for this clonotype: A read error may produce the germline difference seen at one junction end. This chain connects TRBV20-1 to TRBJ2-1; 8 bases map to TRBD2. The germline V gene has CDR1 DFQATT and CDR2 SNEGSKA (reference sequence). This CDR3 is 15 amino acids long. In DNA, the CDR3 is TGCAGTGCCAGAGCCGGGACTAGTATAGTGAATGAGCAGTTCTTC. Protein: CSARAGTSIVNEQFF.

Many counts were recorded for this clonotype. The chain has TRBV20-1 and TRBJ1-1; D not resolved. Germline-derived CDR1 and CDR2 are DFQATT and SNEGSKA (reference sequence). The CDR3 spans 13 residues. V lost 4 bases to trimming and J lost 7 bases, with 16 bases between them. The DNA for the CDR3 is TGCAGTGCTACCTTTAGGAGGAACCATGAAGCTTTCTTT. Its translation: CSATFRRNHEAFF.

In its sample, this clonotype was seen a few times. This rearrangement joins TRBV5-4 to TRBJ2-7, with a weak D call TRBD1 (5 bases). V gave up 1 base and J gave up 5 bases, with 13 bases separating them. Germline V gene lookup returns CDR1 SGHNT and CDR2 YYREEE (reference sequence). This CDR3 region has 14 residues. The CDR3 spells CASSLFRESHEQYF. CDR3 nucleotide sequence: TGTGCCAGCAGCTTGTTCAGGGAATCCCACGAGCAGTACTTC.

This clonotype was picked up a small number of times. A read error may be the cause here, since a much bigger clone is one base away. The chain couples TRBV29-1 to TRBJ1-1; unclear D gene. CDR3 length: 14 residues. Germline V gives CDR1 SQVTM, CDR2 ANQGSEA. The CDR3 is CGAPWGGRNTEAFF. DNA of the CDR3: TGCGGCGCCCCCTGGGGTGGAAGGAACACTGAAGCTTTCTTT. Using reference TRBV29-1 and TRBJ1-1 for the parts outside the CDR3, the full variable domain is SAVISQKPSRDICQRGTSLTIQCQVDSQVTMMFWYRQQPGQSLTLIATANQGSEATYESGFVIDKFPISRPNLTFSTLTVSNMSPEDSSIYLCGAPWGGRNTEAFFGQGTRLTVV.

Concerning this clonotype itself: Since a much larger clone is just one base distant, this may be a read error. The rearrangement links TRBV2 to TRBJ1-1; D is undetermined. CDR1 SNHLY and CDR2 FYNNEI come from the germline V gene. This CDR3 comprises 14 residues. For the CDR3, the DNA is TGTGCCAGCATGAGGCAGTCCTTGAACACTGGAGCTTTCTTT. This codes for CASMRQSLNTGAFF.

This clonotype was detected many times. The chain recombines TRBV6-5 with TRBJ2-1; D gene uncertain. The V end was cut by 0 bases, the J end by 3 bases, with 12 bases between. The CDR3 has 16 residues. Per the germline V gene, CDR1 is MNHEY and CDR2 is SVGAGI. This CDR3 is CASSYSNRPGYNEQFF. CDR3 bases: TGTGCCAGCAGTTACTCGAACCGGCCCGGCTACAATGAGCAGTTCTTC.

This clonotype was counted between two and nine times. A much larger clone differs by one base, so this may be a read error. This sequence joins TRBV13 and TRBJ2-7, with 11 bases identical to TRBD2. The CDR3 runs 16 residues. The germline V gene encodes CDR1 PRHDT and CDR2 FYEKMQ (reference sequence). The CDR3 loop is CVSSLTLAGASYEQYF. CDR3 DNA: TGTGTCAGCAGCTTAACACTAGCGGGAGCTTCCTACGAGCAGTACTTC.